The 16 T cell receptor beta chains in this list originate from one sample, sequenced in a study of T cells expressing NK-cell markers (dated by TCRdb to 2018 to 2020). Libraries were prepared through 5' RACE. Sequencing was carried out with an Illumina HiSeq 2000. One entry per CDR3 protein sequence results from the TCRdb reprocessing of the reads, with DNA left out. The record for this sample contains about 170,000 distinct CDR3 sequences. The ten largest clones represent over 20% of the sample. The source material was blood T cells: a sorted CD56 or NKG2C T cell subset, CD4+ or CD8+ T cells, or bulk PBMC T cells (not recorded which). Source of these receptors: a man aged 18 to 69 in good health.

The V call is TRBV5-1, the J call TRBJ2-5. This CDR3 comprises 16 residues. The germline V gene encodes CDR1 SGHRS and CDR2 YFSETQ. CDR3 sequence: CASKYRDPVMGETQYF.

The gene calls are TRBV18 and TRBJ2-2; TCRdb's D gene call, TRBD1, goes unchecked for lack of DNA. The CDR3 consists of 18 residues. Germline lookup yields CDR1 KGHSH and CDR2 LQKENI. This chain's CDR3 is CASSPLAPGQANTGELFF. Full variable domain (remainder filled in from reference TRBV18 and TRBJ2-2): NAGVMQNPRHLVRRRGQEARLRCSPMKGHSHVYWYRQLPEEGLKFMVYLQKENIIDESGMPKERFSAEFPKEGPSILRIQQVVRGDSAAYFCASSPLAPGQANTGELFFGEGSRLTVL.

CDR3 amino acids: CASRDGGGTEAFF. The chain couples TRBV5-1 to TRBJ1-1. The germline CDR1 and CDR2 sequences are SGHRS and YFSETQ. The CDR3 spans 13 residues.

This chain links TRBV2 with TRBJ2-6; without DNA, the TCRdb call of TRBD1 cannot be checked. CDR1 is SNHLY and CDR2 is FYNNEI in the germline V gene. The CDR3 loop spans 14 amino acids. Here the CDR3 reads CASYAGAGANVLTF.

V usage is TRBV13 and J usage is TRBJ2-1; TCRdb indicates TRBD2, and absent DNA this call remains unverified. The germline CDR1 and CDR2 sequences are PRHDT and FYEKMQ (reference sequence). CDR3 length: 16 amino acids. CDR3 residues: CASSLPSAGQGNEQFF.

The rearrangement uses TRBV27 and TRBJ2-5. Germline V gene data show CDR1 as MNHEY and CDR2 as SMNVEV (reference sequence). This CDR3 has 13 residues. This CDR3 is CASTSVDQETQYF.

V gene TRBV20-1 combines with J gene TRBJ2-1; TCRdb gives TRBD1 as the D gene, but with no DNA this cannot be confirmed. The CDR3 length is 17 residues. The V gene's germline CDR1 is DFQATT and CDR2 SNEGSKA (reference sequence). Here the CDR3 reads CSARDLRQGSLGNEQFF.

The V gene is TRBV20-1, the J gene TRBJ2-7; the TRBD1 assignment by TCRdb is unverifiable without DNA. This CDR3 spans 13 amino acids. Per the germline V gene, CDR1 is DFQATT and CDR2 is SNEGSKA (reference sequence). CDR3 loop: CSARGQEPYEQYF.

The rearrangement links TRBV5-4 to TRBJ2-3; TCRdb calls TRBD2, which cannot be checked without DNA. The germline CDR1 and CDR2 sequences are SGHNT and YYREEE (reference sequence). The CDR3 has 14 residues. The CDR3: CASSSAGGTDTQYF.

The rearrangement links TRBV7-9 to TRBJ2-5; with no DNA, the TCRdb D assignment of TRBD1 cannot be verified. Germline V gene sequence: CDR1 SEHNR, CDR2 FQNEAQ (reference sequence). This CDR3 has 14 residues. CDR3 in amino acids: CASRKAGRQETQYF.

J is TRBJ2-7 and V is TRBV11-2; with no DNA, the TCRdb D assignment of TRBD2 cannot be verified. In germline, CDR1 is SGHAT, CDR2 FQNNGV. This CDR3 is 11 amino acids long. CDR3 in amino acids: CASTGGEGQYF. Complete variable domain (other parts from reference TRBV11-2 and TRBJ2-7): EAGVAQSPRYKIIEKRQSVAFWCNPISGHATLYWYQQILGQGPKLLIQFQNNGVVDDSQLPKDRFSAERLKGVDSTLKIQPAKLEDSAVYLCASTGGEGQYFGPGTRLTVT.

The rearrangement uses TRBV5-1 and TRBJ1-2; without DNA, the TCRdb call of TRBD1 cannot be checked. The CDR3 runs 14 residues. Germline V gives CDR1 SGHRS, CDR2 YFSETQ. The CDR3 protein is CASSMGTGSYGYTF.

This chain links TRBV5-1 with TRBJ1-1; TCRdb returns TRBD1, unconfirmable since there is no DNA. Germline CDR1 and CDR2: SGHRS and YFSETQ. This CDR3 region has 13 residues. CDR3 loop: CASSLGTGQEAFF.

This chain uses TRBV23-1 with TRBJ1-5; TCRdb outputs TRBD1, but without DNA this stays unchecked. TRBV23-1 is noted as an ORF with a role that remains uncertain. The CDR3 runs to 15 residues. The CDR3 protein is CASSQPGTECQPQHF.

The J gene is TRBJ2-7, the V gene TRBV20-1; as DNA is missing, the TRBD2 call by TCRdb cannot be tested. The CDR3 is 16 residues long. Germline V gene lookup returns CDR1 DFQATT and CDR2 SNEGSKA (reference sequence). The CDR3 region is CSAPLAAGFFGNEQYF.

Here the CDR3 reads CASSLTTGAYGYTF. The chain recombines TRBV12-3 or TRBV12-4 with TRBJ1-2; TCRdb returns TRBD1, unconfirmable since there is no DNA. The CDR3 loop spans 14 amino acids.